A single sample gave rise to the 28 T cell receptor beta chains below, sequenced in a study of T cell responses to AZD1222 COVID-19 vaccine. Data came from immunoSEQ multiplex PCR; TCRdb stores just in-frame clones and leaves some out. The repertoire holds about 130,000 clones, with roughly 91% as singletons. Sequences were derived from peripheral blood, sampled 28 days after the second AZD1222 dose. The source is an adult who received the AZD1222 COVID-19 vaccine.

This clone came up once. This sequence joins TRBV3-1 (or the pseudogene TRBV3-2) and TRBJ1-1; tentatively, D is TRBD1 (6 bases). V was pared by 8 bases and J by 0 bases, with 13 bases between. This CDR3 is 14 amino acids long. Germline lookup yields CDR1 LGHDT and CDR2 YNNKEL (reference sequence). The CDR3 DNA sequence: TGTGCCAGCGAGAACAGGGCGGTGAACACTGAAGCTTTCTTT. It yields the protein CASENRAVNTEAFF.

This chain uses TRBV9 with TRBJ2-1; the D is unclear. CDR3 size: 13 residues. Trimming shortened V by 2 bases and J by 8 bases, and 11 bases separated the two germline ends. Germline assignment: CDR1 SGDLS and CDR2 YYNGEE. The CDR3 DNA reads TGTGCCAGCAGCGTTAGTGCGACCGATGAGCAGTTCTTC. It is translated as CASSVSATDEQFF.

The rearrangement uses TRBV19 and TRBJ2-3; 10 nucleotides agree with TRBD2. CDR3 length: 16 residues. Germline trimming cut 3 bases from V and 5 bases from J; bases unmatched to any gene: 8. The germline gives CDR1 LNHDA, CDR2 SQIVND (reference sequence). Here the CDR3 DNA reads TGTGCCAGTAGTATTGGAACTAGCGGGAAGAAAGATACGCAGTATTTT. Translated, it gives CASSIGTSGKKDTQYF.

This clone has just a few counts. The gene calls are TRBV4-1 and TRBJ2-1, with 10 bases identical to TRBD2. Germline values: CDR1 MGHRA, CDR2 YSYEKL. CDR3 length equals 16 residues. With V trimmed by 8 bases and J by 4 bases, 11 bases remained unmatched. CDR3 bases: TGCGCCAGCGCCTATACCGCTAGCGGGAGTTACAATGAGCAGTTCTTC. Amino acids: CASAYTASGSYNEQFF.

The V call is TRBV7-3, the J call TRBJ2-1; 12 nucleotides agree with TRBD2. V lost 3 bases and J lost 10; bases outside the gene matches: 13. This CDR3 is 17 amino acids long. Germline CDR1 SGHTA, CDR2 FQGTGA. CDR3 DNA: TGTGCCAGCAGCTTGGGACTAGCGGGCGGACTAACCGGGGAGCAGTTCTTC. Amino acids: CASSLGLAGGLTGEQFF.

The genes are TRBV27 and TRBJ1-2; D might be TRBD1 (5 bases). The CDR3 has 15 amino acids. V was pared by 5 bases and J by 5 bases, with 18 bases between. The germline V gene has CDR1 MNHEY and CDR2 SMNVEV (reference sequence). CDR3 bases: TGTGCCAGCAGTCCTCACGGACGAGAGGGGTATGGCTACACCTTC. Its translation: CASSPHGREGYGYTF.

The rearrangement uses TRBV9 and TRBJ2-3, with TRBD2 matching 7 bases. The CDR3 is 17 amino acids. Germline CDR1 reads SGDLS; CDR2 reads YYNGEE. Trimming took 7 bases from V and 0 from J; bases not matched to a gene: 14. CDR3 coding DNA: TGTGCCAGCGGGGTGACTAGCACTGTTCCTAGCACAGATACGCAGTATTTT. Translated, it gives CASGVTSTVPSTDTQYF.

This sequence joins TRBV15 and TRBJ2-7; a weak D match, TRBD1 (5 bases). The CDR3 consists of 14 residues. Germline assignment: CDR1 LNHNV and CDR2 YYDKDF (reference sequence). V lost 3 bases and J 5 bases, leaving 14 bases between the germline ends. This CDR3 reads CATSRVRVTDEQYF. The CDR3 coding sequence is TGTGCCACCAGCAGGGTCAGGGTGACTGACGAGCAGTACTTC.

This chain joins TRBV28 and TRBJ2-1, with D tentatively TRBD1 (6 bases). This CDR3 is built from 15 residues. The germline CDR1 and CDR2 sequences are MDHEN and SYDVKM. The V and J ends lost 3 bases and 0 bases respectively, with 9 bases between them. The CDR3 bases are TGTGCCAGCAGTTTGGTGGGGGCCTCCTACAATGAGCAGTTCTTC. It translates to CASSLVGASYNEQFF.

V gene TRBV5-1 combines with J gene TRBJ1-3, with 7 bases matching TRBD1. Per the germline V gene, CDR1 is SGHRS and CDR2 is YFSETQ. The CDR3 is 16 amino acids. After removal of 0 bases from V and 7 bases from J, the junction contained 10 bases not matched to a gene. The CDR3 DNA is TGCGCCAGCAGCTTGGGGGGCCTGACAGGGAGTAACACCATATATTTT. Translation gives CASSLGGLTGSNTIYF.

The V gene is TRBV7-9, the J gene TRBJ2-7; D is possibly TRBD2 (6 bases). The V and J ends lost 5 bases and 1 base respectively, with 15 bases between them. Germline lookup yields CDR1 SEHNR and CDR2 FQNEAQ (reference sequence). The CDR3 covers 15 residues. As DNA, the CDR3 is TGTGCCAGCAGCGTAAATCCCGGGAGATCCTACGAGCAGTACTTC. This codes for CASSVNPGRSYEQYF.

The chain has TRBV28 and TRBJ2-7; TRBD1 aligns across 8 bases. The CDR3 has 13 amino acids. Germline CDR1 is MDHEN and CDR2 is SYDVKM. Unmatched junction bases numbered 4, after V lost 7 bases and J lost 2 bases. As DNA, the CDR3 is TGTGCCAGCAAGGGGACAGGTGCCTACGAGCAGTACTTC. Translated, it gives CASKGTGAYEQYF.

This sequence joins TRBV19 and TRBJ1-6, with TRBD1 as a possible D gene (6 bases). The germline CDR1 and CDR2 sequences are LNHDA and SQIVND (reference sequence). The CDR3 has 17 amino acids. V lost 3 bases and J lost 7, with 19 bases in between. As DNA, the CDR3 is TGTGCCAGTAGTATCAGGGGATTGGATGGCGGGAATTCACCCCTCCACTTT. This codes for CASSIRGLDGGNSPLHF.

V and J are TRBV23-1 and TRBJ1-1; the D gene is possibly TRBD1 (6 bases). TRBV23-1 belongs to the ORF category, with a function that is uncertain. V lost 4 bases, J lost 11 bases, and 20 bases lay in between. The CDR3 totals 14 residues. CDR3 amino acids: CASSLNPRGGEAFF. CDR3 sequence (DNA): TGCGCCAGCAGTCTTAACCCCAGGGGAGGGGAGGCTTTCTTT.

This chain connects TRBV30 to TRBJ2-4; 9 nucleotides match TRBD1. V lost 8 bases and J lost 7; bases outside the gene matches: 9. Germline CDR1 is GTSNPN and CDR2 is SVGIG (reference sequence). This CDR3 has 13 residues. CDR3 loop: CAGTGSSVNIQYF. The CDR3 DNA reads TGTGCCGGGACAGGGTCCTCGGTGAACATTCAGTACTTC.

The chain recombines TRBV7-2 with TRBJ2-5; D may be TRBD2 (5 bases). This CDR3 contains 13 residues. Germline-derived CDR1 and CDR2 are SGHTA and FQGNSA. Trimming shortened V by 3 bases and J by 5 bases, and 10 bases separated the two germline ends. The CDR3 is CASSFGSGETQYF. For the CDR3, the DNA is TGTGCCAGCAGCTTTGGATCGGGGGAGACCCAGTACTTC.

The chain couples TRBV19 to TRBJ2-3; the match to TRBD1 covers 7 bases. The CDR3 has 16 amino acids. From germline, CDR1 is LNHDA and CDR2 SQIVND (reference sequence). The junction had 10 bases not matched to a gene; V was cut back by 7 bases and J by 0 bases. The CDR3 loop is CASMDWTGKSTDTQYF. The CDR3 coding sequence is TGTGCCAGTATGGACTGGACAGGAAAGAGCACAGATACGCAGTATTTT.

The chain's CDR3 is CASSLGGTTDTQYF. CDR3 DNA sequence: TGTGCCAGCAGCTTGGGCGGGACCACAGATACGCAGTATTTT. The chain links TRBV5-4 to TRBJ2-3; tentatively, D is TRBD2 (6 bases). V lost 0 bases and J 2 bases, leaving 7 bases between the germline ends. CDR1 and CDR2 from the germline V gene are SGHNT and YYREEE (reference sequence). The CDR3 runs to 14 residues. The variable domain in full, with the rest retrieved from reference TRBV5-4 and TRBJ2-3, is ETGVTQSPTHLIKTRGQQVTLRCSSQSGHNTVSWYQQALGQGPQFIFQYYREEENGRGNFPPRFSGLQFPNYSSELNVNALELDDSALYLCASSLGGTTDTQYFGPGTRLTVL.

The chain couples TRBV18 to TRBJ2-7; the match to TRBD1 covers 7 bases. Trimming removed 3 bases from V and 6 bases from J; junction bases left unmatched: 8. Germline loops: CDR1 KGHSH, CDR2 LQKENI. The CDR3 sequence is 14 residues long. For the CDR3, the DNA is TGTGCCAGCTCACCGCGATTACAGGGGATCGAGCAGTACTTC. Its translation: CASSPRLQGIEQYF.

V gene TRBV7-2 combines with J gene TRBJ1-1; D gene uncertain. CDR1 and CDR2 (germline): SGHTA, FQGNSA. CDR3 length: 13 residues. V was clipped by 3 bases and J by 1 base, with 6 bases between them. The CDR3 spells CASSLRANTEAFF. For the CDR3, the DNA is TGTGCCAGCAGCTTGCGGGCGAACACTGAAGCTTTCTTT.

The J gene is TRBJ2-7, the V gene TRBV6-4; 7 bases align to TRBD1. Germline assignment: CDR1 MRHNA and CDR2 SNTAGT. This CDR3 has 13 amino acids. V was clipped by 5 bases and J by 6 bases; unmatched bases: 7. The CDR3 sequence: CASSSGTEGEQYF. CDR3 DNA: TGTGCCAGCAGTTCCGGGACAGAAGGCGAGCAGTACTTC.

The V and J genes are TRBV5-7 and TRBJ1-5, with D maybe TRBD1 (6 bases). TRBV5-7 is known as an ORF, though its function is uncertain. Trimming stripped 1 base from V and 2 bases from J, with 10 bases between. The CDR3 length is 15 residues. CDR3 coding DNA: TGTGCCAGCAGCTTGAAGGGGGAAGGCAATCAGCCCCAGCATTTT. Translated: CASSLKGEGNQPQHF.

This chain uses TRBV4-2 with TRBJ2-7, with a tentative D call TRBD2 (6 bases). This CDR3 region has 16 residues. Germline values: CDR1 LGHNA, CDR2 YNFKEQ. Trimming shortened V by 0 bases and J by 2 bases, and 14 bases separated the two germline ends. CDR3 region: CASSQDPGLAAYEQYF. CDR3 coding DNA: TGTGCCAGCAGCCAAGACCCGGGACTGGCGGCCTACGAGCAGTACTTC.

The V call is TRBV5-6, the J call TRBJ1-2; 7 bases are a match to TRBD1. The CDR3 covers 14 residues. With 0 bases clipped from V and 2 bases from J, the junction kept 1 base outside the gene matches. The germline V gene encodes CDR1 SGHDT and CDR2 YYEEEE. CDR3 nucleotide sequence: TGTGCCAGCAGCTTGGCGGGACAGAACTATGGCTACACCTTC. Translation gives CASSLAGQNYGYTF.

The chain has TRBV11-2 and TRBJ1-2, with TRBD1 matching 8 bases. V dropped 6 bases and J dropped 0; count of bases not matched to a gene: 9. CDR1 is SGHAT and CDR2 is FQNNGV in the germline V gene. The CDR3 covers 16 residues. CDR3 amino acids: CASSLYRGTANYGYTF. The CDR3 nucleotides are TGTGCCAGCAGTCTTTACAGGGGGACAGCTAACTATGGCTACACCTTC. Full variable domain (rest looked up from reference TRBV11-2 and TRBJ1-2): EAGVAQSPRYKIIEKRQSVAFWCNPISGHATLYWYQQILGQGPKLLIQFQNNGVVDDSQLPKDRFSAERLKGVDSTLKIQPAKLEDSAVYLCASSLYRGTANYGYTFGSGTRLTVV.

The chain uses TRBV7-7 and TRBJ2-5; 7 bases are shared with TRBD2. V lost 4 bases and J lost 4; bases outside the gene matches: 9. The CDR3 loop spans 15 amino acids. The germline V gene encodes CDR1 SSHAT and CDR2 FNYEAQ (reference sequence). The CDR3 region has the DNA TGTGCCAGCAGCTCAAAACCGGGACTAAGAGAGACCCAGTACTTC. Amino acid sequence: CASSSKPGLRETQYF.

V is TRBV2 and J is TRBJ1-2; no clear D. Germline V gene data show CDR1 as SNHLY and CDR2 as FYNNEI. V dropped 8 bases and J dropped 0 bases, with 10 bases sitting between them. The CDR3 is 13 residues long. The CDR3 loop reads CASVRMPNYGYTF. The DNA of the CDR3 is TGTGCCAGCGTTAGGATGCCTAACTATGGCTACACCTTC. The variable domain in full, with the rest retrieved from reference TRBV2 and TRBJ1-2, is EPEVTQTPSHQVTQMGQEVILRCVPISNHLYFYWYRQILGQKVEFLVSFYNNEISEKSEIFDDQFSVERPDGSNFTLKIRSTKLEDSAMYFCASVRMPNYGYTFGSGTRLTVV.

The rearrangement links TRBV11-2 to TRBJ2-6; D unclear. V gave up 2 bases and J gave up 0 bases, with 5 bases separating them. The CDR3 runs to 15 residues. CDR1 SGHAT and CDR2 FQNNGV come from the germline V gene. This chain's CDR3 is CASSLPGSGANVLTF. The DNA of the CDR3 is TGTGCCAGCAGCTTACCAGGCTCTGGGGCCAACGTCCTGACTTTC.